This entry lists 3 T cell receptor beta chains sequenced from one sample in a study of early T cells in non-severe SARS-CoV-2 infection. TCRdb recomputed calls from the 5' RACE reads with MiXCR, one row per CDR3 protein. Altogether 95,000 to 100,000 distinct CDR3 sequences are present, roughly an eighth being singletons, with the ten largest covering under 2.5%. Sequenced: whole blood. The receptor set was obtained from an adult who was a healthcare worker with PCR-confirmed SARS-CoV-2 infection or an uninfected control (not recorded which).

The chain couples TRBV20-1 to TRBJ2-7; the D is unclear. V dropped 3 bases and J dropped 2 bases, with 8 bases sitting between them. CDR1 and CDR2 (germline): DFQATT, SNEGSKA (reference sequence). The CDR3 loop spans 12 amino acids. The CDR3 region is CSARLQTYEQYF. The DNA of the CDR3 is TGCAGTGCTAGGCTACAAACCTACGAGCAGTACTTC.

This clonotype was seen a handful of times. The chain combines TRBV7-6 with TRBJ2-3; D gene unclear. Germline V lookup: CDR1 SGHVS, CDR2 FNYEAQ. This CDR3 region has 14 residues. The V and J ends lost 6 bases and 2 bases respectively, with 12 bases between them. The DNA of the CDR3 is TGTGCCAGCAGTGAGACTTGGCACACAGATACGCAGTATTTT. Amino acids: CASSETWHTDTQYF.

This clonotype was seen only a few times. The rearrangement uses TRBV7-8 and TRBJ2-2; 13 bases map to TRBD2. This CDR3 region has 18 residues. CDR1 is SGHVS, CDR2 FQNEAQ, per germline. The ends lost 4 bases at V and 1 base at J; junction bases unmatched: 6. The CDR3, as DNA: TGTGCCAGCAGCTCCTGGACTAGCGGGGGATGGAACACCGGGGAGCTGTTTTTT. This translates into CASSSWTSGGWNTGELFF.